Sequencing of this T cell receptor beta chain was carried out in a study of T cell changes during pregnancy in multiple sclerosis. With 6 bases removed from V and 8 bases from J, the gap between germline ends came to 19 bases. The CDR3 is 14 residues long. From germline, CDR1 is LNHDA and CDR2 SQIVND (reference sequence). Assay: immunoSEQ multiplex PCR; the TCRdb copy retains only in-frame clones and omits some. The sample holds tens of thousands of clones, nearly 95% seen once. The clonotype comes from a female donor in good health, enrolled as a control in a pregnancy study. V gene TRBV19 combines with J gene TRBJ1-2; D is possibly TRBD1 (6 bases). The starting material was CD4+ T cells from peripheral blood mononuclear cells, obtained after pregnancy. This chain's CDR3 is CASSLAGGLGGYTF. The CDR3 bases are TGTGCCAGTAGCCTAGCGGGGGGGCTAGGCGGCTACACCTTC.